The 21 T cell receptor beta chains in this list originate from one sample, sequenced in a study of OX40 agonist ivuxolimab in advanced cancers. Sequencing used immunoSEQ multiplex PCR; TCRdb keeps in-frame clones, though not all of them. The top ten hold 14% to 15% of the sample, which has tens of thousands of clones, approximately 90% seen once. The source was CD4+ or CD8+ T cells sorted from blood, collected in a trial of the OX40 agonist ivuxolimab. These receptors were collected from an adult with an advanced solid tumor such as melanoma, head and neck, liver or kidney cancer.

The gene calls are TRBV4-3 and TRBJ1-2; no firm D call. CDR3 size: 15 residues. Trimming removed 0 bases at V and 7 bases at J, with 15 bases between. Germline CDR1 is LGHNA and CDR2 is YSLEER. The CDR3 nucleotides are TGCGCCAGCAGCCAAGATCCGCGGGGTATGGGTGGCTACACCTTC. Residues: CASSQDPRGMGGYTF.

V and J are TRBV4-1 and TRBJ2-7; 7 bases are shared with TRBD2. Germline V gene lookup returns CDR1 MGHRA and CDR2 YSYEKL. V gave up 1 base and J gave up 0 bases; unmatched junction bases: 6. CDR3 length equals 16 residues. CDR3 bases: TGCGCCAGCAGCCAAGCCGCTAGCGGAGCCTCCTACGAGCAGTACTTC. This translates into CASSQAASGASYEQYF.

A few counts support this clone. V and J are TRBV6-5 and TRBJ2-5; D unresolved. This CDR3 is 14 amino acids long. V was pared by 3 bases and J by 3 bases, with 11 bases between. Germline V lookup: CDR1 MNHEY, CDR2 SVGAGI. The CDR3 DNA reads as TGTGCCAGCAGTTATGTAGGACGAGAAGAGACCCAGTACTTC. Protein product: CASSYVGREETQYF.

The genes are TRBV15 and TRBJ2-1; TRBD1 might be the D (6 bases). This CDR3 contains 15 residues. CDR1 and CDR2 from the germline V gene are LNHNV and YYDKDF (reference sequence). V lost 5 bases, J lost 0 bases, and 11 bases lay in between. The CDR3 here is CATSPGQSSYNEQFF. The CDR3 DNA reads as TGTGCCACCAGCCCTGGACAGAGCTCCTACAATGAGCAGTTCTTC.

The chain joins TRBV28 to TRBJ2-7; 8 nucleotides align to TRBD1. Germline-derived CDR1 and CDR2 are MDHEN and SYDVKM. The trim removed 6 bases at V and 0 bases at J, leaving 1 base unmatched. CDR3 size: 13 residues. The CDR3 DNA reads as TGTGCCAGCAGGGACAGGGTCTCCTACGAGCAGTACTTC. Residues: CASRDRVSYEQYF.

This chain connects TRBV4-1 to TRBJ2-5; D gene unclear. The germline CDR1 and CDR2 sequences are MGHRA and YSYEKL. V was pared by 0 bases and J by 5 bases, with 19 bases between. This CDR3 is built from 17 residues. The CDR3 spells CASSQDFLQVLTETQYF. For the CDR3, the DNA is TGCGCCAGCAGCCAAGACTTCTTGCAGGTACTGACGGAGACCCAGTACTTC.

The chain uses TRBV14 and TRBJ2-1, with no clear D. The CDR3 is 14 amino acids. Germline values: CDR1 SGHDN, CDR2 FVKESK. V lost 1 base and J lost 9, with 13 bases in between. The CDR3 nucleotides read TGTGCCAGCAGCCAAGCGGGTTTTATCACTGAGCAGTTCTTC. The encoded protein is CASSQAGFITEQFF.

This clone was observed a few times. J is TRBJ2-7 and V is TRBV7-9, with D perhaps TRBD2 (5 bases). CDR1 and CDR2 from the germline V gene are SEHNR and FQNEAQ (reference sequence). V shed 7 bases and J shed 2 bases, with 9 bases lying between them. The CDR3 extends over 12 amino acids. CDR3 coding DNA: TGTGCCAGCATGAGCGGACCCTACGAGCAGTACTTC. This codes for CASMSGPYEQYF.

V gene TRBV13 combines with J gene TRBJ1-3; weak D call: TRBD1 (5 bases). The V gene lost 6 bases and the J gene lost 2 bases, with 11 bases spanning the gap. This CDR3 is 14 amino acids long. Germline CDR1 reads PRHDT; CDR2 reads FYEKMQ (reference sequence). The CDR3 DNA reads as TGTGCCAGCAGTTCCAGGGACGCTGGAAACACCATATATTTT. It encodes CASSSRDAGNTIYF.

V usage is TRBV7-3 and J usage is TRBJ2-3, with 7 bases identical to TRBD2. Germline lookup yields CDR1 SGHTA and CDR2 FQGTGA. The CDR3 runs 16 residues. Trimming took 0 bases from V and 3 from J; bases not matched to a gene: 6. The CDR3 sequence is CASSLTGGSSTDTQYF. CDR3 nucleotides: TGTGCCAGCAGCTTAACGGGCGGGAGTTCAACAGATACGCAGTATTTT.

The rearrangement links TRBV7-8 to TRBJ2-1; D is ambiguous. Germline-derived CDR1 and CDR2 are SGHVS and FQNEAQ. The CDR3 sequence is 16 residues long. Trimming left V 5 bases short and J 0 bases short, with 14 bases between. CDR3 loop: CASSPLSALSYNEQFF. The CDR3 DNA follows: TGTGCCAGCAGCCCTCTCTCGGCACTCTCCTACAATGAGCAGTTCTTC.

The CDR3 sequence: CASSIDGEAYEQYF. CDR3 sequence (DNA): TGTGCCAGTAGTATAGATGGGGAAGCCTACGAGCAGTACTTC. This chain links TRBV19 with TRBJ2-7; no clear D gene. Trimming cost V 0 bases and J 2 bases, with 8 bases left between them. The CDR3 spans 14 residues. The germline gives CDR1 LNHDA, CDR2 SQIVND (reference sequence).

CDR3 nucleotides: TGTGCCAGCAGCTTAGTCCCCCGAGACAGGGGGCATGAGCAGTTCTTC. It specifies CASSLVPRDRGHEQFF. The chain links TRBV7-9 to TRBJ2-1, with 10 bases identical to TRBD1. Trimming cost V 1 base and J 8 bases; bases outside gene matches: 8. The CDR3 is made up of 16 amino acids. The germline V gene encodes CDR1 SEHNR and CDR2 FQNEAQ (reference sequence).

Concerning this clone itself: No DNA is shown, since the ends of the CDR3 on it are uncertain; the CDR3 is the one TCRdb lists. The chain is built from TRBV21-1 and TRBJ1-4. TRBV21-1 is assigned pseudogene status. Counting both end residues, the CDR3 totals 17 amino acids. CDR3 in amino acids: CASSKVAPGATNEKLFF.

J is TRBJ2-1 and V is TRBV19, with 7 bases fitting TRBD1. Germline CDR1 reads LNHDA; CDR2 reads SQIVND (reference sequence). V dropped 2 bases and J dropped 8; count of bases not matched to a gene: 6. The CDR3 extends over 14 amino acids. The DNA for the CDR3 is TGTGCCAGTAGTATAAAACAGGGGTGGGATGAGCAGTTCTTC. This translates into CASSIKQGWDEQFF.

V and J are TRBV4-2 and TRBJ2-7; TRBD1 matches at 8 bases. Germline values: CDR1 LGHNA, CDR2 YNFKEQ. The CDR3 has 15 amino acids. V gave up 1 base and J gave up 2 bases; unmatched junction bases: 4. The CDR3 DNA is TGTGCCAGCAGCCAAGCTGAGGACAGGGCCTACGAGCAGTACTTC. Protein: CASSQAEDRAYEQYF.

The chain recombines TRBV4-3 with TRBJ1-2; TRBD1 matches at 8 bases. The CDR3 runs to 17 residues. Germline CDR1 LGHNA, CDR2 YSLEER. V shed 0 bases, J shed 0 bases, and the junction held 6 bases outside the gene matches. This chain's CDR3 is CASSQDLGDRPNYGYTF. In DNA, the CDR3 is TGCGCCAGCAGCCAAGACTTGGGGGACAGGCCTAACTATGGCTACACCTTC.

The CDR3 nucleotides are TGTGCTAGTGCCCATGGGACTAGCGGCCAAGAGACCCAGTACTTC. This translates into CASAHGTSGQETQYF. The chain uses TRBV12-5 and TRBJ2-5, with 11 bases identical to TRBD2. Losses at the gene ends were 7 bases for V and 1 base for J; bases not matched to a gene: 5. The CDR3 runs 15 residues. CDR1 is LGHNT, CDR2 FRNRAP, per germline.

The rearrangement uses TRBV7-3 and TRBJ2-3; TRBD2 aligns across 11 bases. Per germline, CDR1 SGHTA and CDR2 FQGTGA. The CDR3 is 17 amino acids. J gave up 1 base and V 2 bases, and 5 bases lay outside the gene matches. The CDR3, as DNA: TGTGCCAGCAGCTTAGGGACTAGCGGCCCCGGCACAGATACGCAGTATTTT. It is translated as CASSLGTSGPGTDTQYF.

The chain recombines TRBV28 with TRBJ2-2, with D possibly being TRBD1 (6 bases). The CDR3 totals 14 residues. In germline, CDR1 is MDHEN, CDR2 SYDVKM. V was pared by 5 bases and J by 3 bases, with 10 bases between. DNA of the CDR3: TGTGCCAGCAGTCTACAGGGAGACACCGGGGAGCTGTTTTTT. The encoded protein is CASSLQGDTGELFF.

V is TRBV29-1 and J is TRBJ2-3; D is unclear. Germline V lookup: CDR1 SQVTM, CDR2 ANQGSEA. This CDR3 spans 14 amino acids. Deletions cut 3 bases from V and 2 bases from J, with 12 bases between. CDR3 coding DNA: TGCAGCGTTGACGGGCCGGGCTACACAGATACGCAGTATTTT. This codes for CSVDGPGYTDTQYF.